This T cell receptor beta chain came from a study of neurological immune-mediated disorders. There are many counts of this clonotype. A single record per CDR3 protein comes from TCRdb applying MiXCR to the 5' RACE reads. The table lists tens of thousands of distinct CDR3 sequences, 17% of them singletons. The TCR sequence derives from a woman in her forties in good health. The sequenced sample consisted of PBMCs.

The CDR3: CAGASGGALTDTQYF. CDR3 nucleotide sequence: TGTGCCGGGGCTAGCGGGGGGGCCTTGACAGATACGCAGTATTTT. The chain couples TRBV7-2 to TRBJ2-3; 12 bases are shared with TRBD2. The CDR3 runs 15 residues. Unmatched junction bases numbered 9, after V lost 11 bases and J lost 3 bases. The germline gives CDR1 SGHTA, CDR2 FQGNSA. Looking up the rest from reference TRBV7-2 and TRBJ2-3 gives the full variable domain: GAGVSQSPSNKVTEKGKDVELRCDPISGHTALYWYRQSLGQGLEFLIYFQGNSAPDKSGLPSDRFSAERTGGSVSTLTIQRTQQEDSAVYLCAGASGGALTDTQYFGPGTRLTVL.